The 20 T cell receptor beta chains presented below share a single source sample, sequenced in a study of blood T cell repertoires in COVID-19. Data came from immunoSEQ multiplex PCR; TCRdb stores just in-frame clones and leaves some out. The sample records under 200,000 clones, approximately 79% being singletons. Sample: PBMCs or T cells enriched from blood (not recorded which). The receptor set was obtained from a woman aged 60-75 years with acute COVID-19.

The chain couples TRBV3-1 (or the pseudogene TRBV3-2) to TRBJ2-3; TRBD2 matches at 8 bases. V lost 3 bases, J lost 5 bases, and 10 bases stayed unmatched. This CDR3 is 16 amino acids long. Germline lookup yields CDR1 LGHDT and CDR2 YNNKEL (reference sequence). CDR3 amino acids: CASSHELAVGGDTQYF. The DNA of the CDR3 is TGTGCCAGCAGCCACGAACTAGCGGTTGGGGGAGATACGCAGTATTTT.

The gene calls are TRBV30 and TRBJ2-3, with D tentatively TRBD1 (5 bases). V lost 3 bases to trimming and J lost 4 bases, with 5 bases between them. CDR1 and CDR2 from the germline V gene are GTSNPN and SVGIG (reference sequence). The CDR3 totals 11 residues. The CDR3 reads CAWRTADTQYF. CDR3 DNA sequence: TGTGCCTGGAGGACAGCAGATACGCAGTATTTT.

Note on this clone: At one end the junction does not follow the germline gene, possibly because of a read error. V and J are TRBV30 and TRBJ2-7, with D perhaps TRBD2 (6 bases). From germline, CDR1 is GTSNPN and CDR2 SVGIG (reference sequence). The CDR3 spans 14 residues. The CDR3 DNA is TGTGCCGGGAGGCCTATTCTAGGCTCCTACGAGCAGTACTTC. The encoded protein is CAGRPILGSYEQYF.

V gene TRBV29-1 combines with J gene TRBJ2-1; D is undetermined. Germline V gene sequence: CDR1 SQVTM, CDR2 ANQGSEA. V shed 2 bases and J shed 6 bases, with 11 bases lying between them. The CDR3 contains 13 residues. The CDR3 spells CSVEPRFGNEQFF. In DNA, the CDR3 is TGCAGCGTTGAACCAAGATTCGGCAATGAGCAGTTCTTC.

This chain uses TRBV11-2 with TRBJ1-5; no clear D. The CDR3 spans 15 residues. V gave up 5 bases and J gave up 1 base, with 12 bases separating them. The germline gives CDR1 SGHAT, CDR2 FQNNGV. The CDR3 coding sequence is TGTGCCAGCAGCCCCCTAGGAACCAGCAATCAGCCCCAGCATTTT. The encoded protein is CASSPLGTSNQPQHF. The full variable domain, rest sourced from reference TRBV11-2 and TRBJ1-5, is EAGVAQSPRYKIIEKRQSVAFWCNPISGHATLYWYQQILGQGPKLLIQFQNNGVVDDSQLPKDRFSAERLKGVDSTLKIQPAKLEDSAVYLCASSPLGTSNQPQHFGDGTRLSIL.

V is TRBV2 and J is TRBJ1-1; TRBD1 is a possible D gene (5 bases). With 7 bases removed from V and 1 base from J, the gap between germline ends came to 13 bases. The germline V gene encodes CDR1 SNHLY and CDR2 FYNNEI. CDR3 length equals 14 residues. DNA of the CDR3: TGTGCCAGCACCCAAAGAACAGGGAACACTGAAGCTTTCTTT. Translating it yields CASTQRTGNTEAFF.

The rearrangement joins TRBV5-1 to TRBJ2-5, with 9 bases identical to TRBD1. The CDR3 length is 17 residues. Germline V gene data show CDR1 as SGHRS and CDR2 as YFSETQ. Losses at the gene ends were 0 bases for V and 5 bases for J; bases not matched to a gene: 11. The CDR3 reads CASSLGGTGTTAETQYF. Here the CDR3 DNA reads TGCGCCAGCAGCTTGGGTGGGACAGGGACTACCGCCGAGACCCAGTACTTC. Together with reference TRBV5-1 and TRBJ2-5, the CDR3 gives the full variable domain: KAGVTQTPRYLIKTRGQQVTLSCSPISGHRSVSWYQQTPGQGLQFLFEYFSETQRNKGNFPGRFSGRQFSNSRSEMNVSTLELGDSALYLCASSLGGTGTTAETQYFGPGTRLLVL.

The table lists this clone with a few counts. This chain links TRBV19 with TRBJ1-5; 10 bases are shared with TRBD1. The CDR3 sequence is 13 residues long. CDR1 LNHDA and CDR2 SQIVND come from the germline V gene (reference sequence). The J segment lost 5 bases and the V segment lost 7 bases, leaving 2 bases of the junction unmatched. The chain's CDR3 is CASKDRGDQPQHF. Written as DNA, the CDR3 is TGTGCCAGTAAGGACAGGGGGGATCAGCCCCAGCATTTT.

This clone has a single count. The chain recombines TRBV27 with TRBJ1-1; 10 bases agree with TRBD1. Germline CDR1 MNHEY, CDR2 SMNVEV (reference sequence). The CDR3 is 16 residues long. Trimming removed 8 bases from V and 6 bases from J; junction bases left unmatched: 15. The CDR3 loop is CASPGQGEVLRSEAFF. CDR3 nucleotide sequence: TGTGCCAGCCCCGGACAGGGGGAGGTTTTAAGGTCTGAAGCTTTCTTT.

V gene TRBV7-2 combines with J gene TRBJ1-6, with 11 bases matching TRBD1. Germline V gene data show CDR1 as SGHTA and CDR2 as FQGNSA. V was clipped by 3 bases and J by 5 bases; unmatched bases: 3. The CDR3 covers 16 residues. In nucleotides, the CDR3 is TGTGCCAGCAGCTTCAGGACAGGGGGCCATAATTCACCCCTCCACTTT. Protein: CASSFRTGGHNSPLHF.

This clone was found once. Other DNA sequences of this sample code for an identical CDR3. The chain combines TRBV7-2 with TRBJ2-1; 8 positions match TRBD2. The CDR3 has 15 amino acids. The junction had 2 bases not matched to a gene; V was cut back by 1 base and J by 3 bases. Germline values: CDR1 SGHTA, CDR2 FQGNSA. The CDR3 nucleotides read TGTGCCAGCAGCTTAGGGGCGGGGGGCTACAATGAGCAGTTCTTC. It codes for CASSLGAGGYNEQFF.

This clone was recorded only once. This rearrangement joins TRBV5-4 to TRBJ2-5; possibly TRBD2 for D (5 bases). Germline V gene lookup returns CDR1 SGHNT and CDR2 YYREEE (reference sequence). CDR3 size: 14 residues. V shed 0 bases and J shed 2 bases, with 8 bases lying between them. Written as DNA, the CDR3 is TGTGCCAGCAGCTTGGGTCCGGGGCAAGAGACCCAGTACTTC. This encodes CASSLGPGQETQYF.

The chain has TRBV15 and TRBJ2-5, with D possibly TRBD2 on 7 matching bases. Trimming pared 1 base from V and 5 bases from J, leaving 14 bases between. This CDR3 spans 15 amino acids. Germline V gene data show CDR1 as LNHNV and CDR2 as YYDKDF (reference sequence). The DNA of the CDR3 is TGTGCCACCAGCAGAGCCGGCGGGGGCCGCGAGACCCAGTACTTC. This encodes CATSRAGGGRETQYF.

CDR3 loop: CASSSARGTYTDTQYF. The CDR3 region has the DNA TGTGCCAGCAGCTCGGCCCGCGGGACCTACACAGATACGCAGTATTTT. The V and J genes are TRBV5-4 and TRBJ2-3, with a weak D call TRBD2 (6 bases). The V gene's germline CDR1 is SGHNT and CDR2 YYREEE (reference sequence). CDR3 size: 16 residues. V was clipped by 3 bases and J by 2 bases, with 16 bases between them.

This CDR3 reads CASSSGGRDPPKQFF. The DNA of the CDR3 is TGTGCCAGCAGCTCGGGGGGCCGGGACCCCCCCAAGCAGTTCTTC. The genes are TRBV7-2 and TRBJ2-1; TRBD2 is a possible D gene (7 bases). The CDR3 length is 15 residues. The V end was cut by 4 bases, the J end by 11 bases, with 21 bases between. Germline values: CDR1 SGHTA, CDR2 FQGNSA.

This clone was picked up one time. V usage is TRBV6-5 and J usage is TRBJ1-3; D is perhaps TRBD1 (6 bases). V was cut by 7 bases and J by 4 bases, with 14 bases left in between. The CDR3 totals 14 residues. Germline V gives CDR1 MNHEY, CDR2 SVGAGI. CDR3 in amino acids: CASKGGGEGNTIYF. The CDR3 DNA sequence: TGTGCCAGCAAGGGGGGGGGAGAAGGAAACACCATATATTTT.

The J gene is TRBJ2-3, the V gene TRBV10-3; possible D gene TRBD2, 5 bases. Germline CDR1 ENHRY, CDR2 SYGVKD. The CDR3 sequence is 14 residues long. The V end lost 0 bases, the J end lost 6 bases, and 10 bases lay between the germline ends. CDR3 loop: CAISESTSGDTQYF. The DNA of the CDR3 is TGTGCCATCAGTGAGTCGACCAGCGGCGATACGCAGTATTTT.

V is TRBV5-6 and J is TRBJ1-6; D gene ambiguous. The CDR3 sequence is 14 residues long. V was pared by 7 bases and J by 10 bases, with 18 bases between. Germline CDR1 and CDR2: SGHDT and YYEEEE. CDR3 sequence: CASGSGTEGSPLHF. The CDR3 DNA follows: TGTGCCAGCGGGAGTGGAACTGAAGGCTCACCCCTCCACTTT.

V usage is TRBV6-5 and J usage is TRBJ2-2; 7 nucleotides line up with TRBD1. Germline V CDR1 and CDR2: MNHEY, SVGAGI. The length of the CDR3 is 14 residues. The V and J ends lost 7 bases and 0 bases, in that order; junction bases with no gene match: 2. CDR3 in amino acids: CASTGQPNTGELFF. In nucleotides, the CDR3 is TGTGCCAGCACGGGACAGCCGAACACCGGGGAGCTGTTTTTT.

The chain joins TRBV7-9 to TRBJ2-1, with TRBD1 matching over 7 bases. Trimming at V came to 4 bases and at J to 3 bases, leaving 3 bases not matched to a gene. This CDR3 contains 14 residues. Germline values: CDR1 SEHNR, CDR2 FQNEAQ (reference sequence). CDR3 in amino acids: CASSSGQDYNEQFF. The CDR3 DNA reads as TGTGCCAGCAGCTCCGGACAGGACTACAATGAGCAGTTCTTC.